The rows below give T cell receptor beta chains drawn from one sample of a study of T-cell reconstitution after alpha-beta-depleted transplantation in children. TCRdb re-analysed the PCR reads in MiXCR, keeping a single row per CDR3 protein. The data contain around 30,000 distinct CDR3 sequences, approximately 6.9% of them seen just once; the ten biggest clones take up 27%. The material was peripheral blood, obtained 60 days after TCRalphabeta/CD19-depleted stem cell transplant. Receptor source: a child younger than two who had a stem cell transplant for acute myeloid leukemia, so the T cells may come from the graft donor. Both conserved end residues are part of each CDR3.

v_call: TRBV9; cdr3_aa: CASRRGDTIYF
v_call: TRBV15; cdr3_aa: CATSPTPYEQYF
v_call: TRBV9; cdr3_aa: CASQAQGTAFNEQFF
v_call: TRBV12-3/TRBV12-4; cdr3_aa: CASAGRGTGELFF
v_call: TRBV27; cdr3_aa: CASSLKGTGELFF
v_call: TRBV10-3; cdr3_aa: CAISEEGELFF
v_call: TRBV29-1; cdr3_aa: CSVEILGQGGYTF
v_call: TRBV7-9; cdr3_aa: CASSSATGWRTEAFF
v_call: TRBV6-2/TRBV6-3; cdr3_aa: CASGIYEQYF
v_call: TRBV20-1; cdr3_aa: CRGQANTGELFF
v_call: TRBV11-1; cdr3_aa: CASSGGATGTGNYNEQFF
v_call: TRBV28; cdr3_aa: CASSFWSGGTGELFF
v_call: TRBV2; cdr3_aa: CASSEEFRGTDTQYF
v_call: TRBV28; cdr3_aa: CASSFWVRGAEAFF
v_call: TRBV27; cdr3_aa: CASSLSWAHEQYF
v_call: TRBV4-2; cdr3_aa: CASSGRNGELFF
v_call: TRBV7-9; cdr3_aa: CASSLAVGVHNEQFF
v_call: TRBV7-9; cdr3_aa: CASSLAQAVTYEQYF
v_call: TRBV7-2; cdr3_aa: CASSLSAGKLAYEQYF
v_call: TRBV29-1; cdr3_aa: CSVEVFVDNEQFF
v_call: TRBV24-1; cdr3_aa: CATRGGELFF
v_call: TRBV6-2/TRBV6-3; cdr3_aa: CASSRFPLREGYNEQFF
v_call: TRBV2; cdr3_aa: CASSEGLAVVYEQYF
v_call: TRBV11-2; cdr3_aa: CASSGNRAYEQYF
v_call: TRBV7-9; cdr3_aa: CASSLGGAGRSNQPQHF
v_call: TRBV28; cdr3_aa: CASFRDRGVDEQFF
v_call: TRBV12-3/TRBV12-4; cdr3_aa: CASSLDRGQPQHF
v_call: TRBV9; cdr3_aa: CASSVEGLSDEQFF
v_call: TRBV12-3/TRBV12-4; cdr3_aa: CASCPSPRILAGNEQFF
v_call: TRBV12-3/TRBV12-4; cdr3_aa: CAFSFIPYGTSAFQETQYF
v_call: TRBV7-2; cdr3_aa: CASSATSGRLEQFF
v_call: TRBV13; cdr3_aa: CASGHPWGEQYF
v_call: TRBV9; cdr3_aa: CASSEQGFSPYEQYF
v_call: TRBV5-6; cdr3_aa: CASSLGVYSYNEQFF
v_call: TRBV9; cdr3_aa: CASSVGSGNTEAFF
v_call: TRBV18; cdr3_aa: CATGQGAWSTEAFF
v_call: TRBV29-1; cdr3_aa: CSVEDRGQPSGNTIYF
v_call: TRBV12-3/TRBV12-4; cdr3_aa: CASSLESRDEQFF
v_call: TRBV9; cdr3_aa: CASSVVQAANTGELFF
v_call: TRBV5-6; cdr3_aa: CASSLGLYCYNEQFF
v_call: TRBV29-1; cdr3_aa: CSAPGLVAGELFF
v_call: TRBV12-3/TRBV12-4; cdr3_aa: CASSLDRGENIQYF
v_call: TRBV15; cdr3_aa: CATSRDLRDRVGGYEQYF
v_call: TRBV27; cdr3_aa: CASSQGLTLYEQYF
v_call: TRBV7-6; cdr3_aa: CASSSSGLAGDVTDTQYF
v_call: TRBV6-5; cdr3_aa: CAAGVNGYTF
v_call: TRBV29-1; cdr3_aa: CSVVADYGYTF
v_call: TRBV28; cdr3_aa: CASSLSDRGVYGYTF
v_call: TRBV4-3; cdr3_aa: CASSQEAYLDRGTETHYF
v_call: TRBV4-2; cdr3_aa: CASSSSGRGNEQFF
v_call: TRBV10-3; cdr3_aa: CALRGGDSYEQYF
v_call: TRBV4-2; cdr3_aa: CASSQVLAGGGETQYF
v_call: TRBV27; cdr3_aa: CATRTENTGELFF
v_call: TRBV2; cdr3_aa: CAILSGSGTGELFF